This T cell receptor beta chain was documented in a study of blood T cell repertoires in COVID-19. Only in-frame clones appear in the TCRdb table, and some are missing; sequencing was by immunoSEQ multiplex PCR. The sample has 300,000 to 400,000 clones, approximately 90% seen once. The V and J ends lost 5 bases and 1 base, in that order; junction bases with no gene match: 5. The CDR3 length is 17 residues. Germline loops: CDR1 MNHNY, CDR2 SVGAGI (reference sequence). The specimen was peripheral blood. This clonotype originated in a woman aged 50 to 60 with active or convalescent COVID-19. The chain couples TRBV6-6 to TRBJ2-6, with TRBD1 matching over 10 bases. CDR3 amino acids: CASSPGTGVSGANVLTF. The CDR3, as DNA: TGTGCCAGCAGTCCTGGGACAGGGGTTTCTGGGGCCAACGTCCTGACTTTC.